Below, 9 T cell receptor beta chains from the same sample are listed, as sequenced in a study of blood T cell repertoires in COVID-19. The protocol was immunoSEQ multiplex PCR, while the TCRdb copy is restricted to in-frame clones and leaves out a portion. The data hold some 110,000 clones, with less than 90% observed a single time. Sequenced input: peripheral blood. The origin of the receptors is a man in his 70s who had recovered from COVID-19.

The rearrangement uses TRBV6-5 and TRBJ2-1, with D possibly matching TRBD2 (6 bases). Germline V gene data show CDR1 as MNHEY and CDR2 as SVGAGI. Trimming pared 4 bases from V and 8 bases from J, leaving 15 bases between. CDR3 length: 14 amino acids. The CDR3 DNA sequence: TGTGCCAGCAGTTTCCGGGACTCCGTCGATGAGCAGTTCTTC. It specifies CASSFRDSVDEQFF.

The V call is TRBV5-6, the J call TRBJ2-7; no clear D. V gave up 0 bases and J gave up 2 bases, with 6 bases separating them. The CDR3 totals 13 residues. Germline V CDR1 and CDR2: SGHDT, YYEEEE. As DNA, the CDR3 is TGTGCCAGCAGCTTGGCCGCGACCTACGAGCAGTACTTC. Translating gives CASSLAATYEQYF.

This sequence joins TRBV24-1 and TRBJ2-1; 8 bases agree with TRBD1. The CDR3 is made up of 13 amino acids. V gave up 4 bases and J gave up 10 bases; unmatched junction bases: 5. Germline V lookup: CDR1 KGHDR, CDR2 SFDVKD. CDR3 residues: CATSEPRTGEQFF. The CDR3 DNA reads TGTGCCACCAGTGAGCCCAGGACAGGGGAGCAGTTCTTC.

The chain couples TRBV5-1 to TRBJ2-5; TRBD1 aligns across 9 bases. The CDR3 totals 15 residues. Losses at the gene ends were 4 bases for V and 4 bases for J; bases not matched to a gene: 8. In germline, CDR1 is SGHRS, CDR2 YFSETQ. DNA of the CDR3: TGCGCCAGCAGCCCATGGACAGGGGTCGGAGAGACCCAGTACTTC. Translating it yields CASSPWTGVGETQYF.

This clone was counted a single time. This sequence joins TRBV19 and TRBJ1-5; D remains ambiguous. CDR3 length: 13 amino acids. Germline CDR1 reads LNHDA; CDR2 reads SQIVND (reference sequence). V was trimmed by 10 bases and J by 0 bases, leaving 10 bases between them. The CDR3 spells CATSFYSNQPQHF. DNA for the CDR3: TGTGCCACCTCCTTTTATAGCAATCAGCCCCAGCATTTT. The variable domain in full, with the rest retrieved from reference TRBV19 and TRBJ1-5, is DGGITQSPKYLFRKEGQNVTLSCEQNLNHDAMYWYRQDPGQGLRLIYYSQIVNDFQKGDIAEGYSVSREKKESFPLTVTSAQKNPTAFYLCATSFYSNQPQHFGDGTRLSIL.

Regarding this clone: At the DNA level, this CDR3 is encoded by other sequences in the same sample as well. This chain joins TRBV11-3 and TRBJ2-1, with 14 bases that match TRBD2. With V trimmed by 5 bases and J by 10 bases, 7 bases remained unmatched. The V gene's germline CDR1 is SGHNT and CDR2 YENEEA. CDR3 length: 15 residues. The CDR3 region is CASSPGLAGGGEQFF. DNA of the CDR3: TGTGCCAGCAGCCCCGGACTAGCGGGGGGTGGGGAGCAGTTCTTC.

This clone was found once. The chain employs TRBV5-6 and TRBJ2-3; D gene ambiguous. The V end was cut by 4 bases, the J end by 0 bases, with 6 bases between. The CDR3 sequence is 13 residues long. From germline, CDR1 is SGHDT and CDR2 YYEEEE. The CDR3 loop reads CASSGISTDTQYF. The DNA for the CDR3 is TGTGCCAGCAGCGGCATTAGCACAGATACGCAGTATTTT.

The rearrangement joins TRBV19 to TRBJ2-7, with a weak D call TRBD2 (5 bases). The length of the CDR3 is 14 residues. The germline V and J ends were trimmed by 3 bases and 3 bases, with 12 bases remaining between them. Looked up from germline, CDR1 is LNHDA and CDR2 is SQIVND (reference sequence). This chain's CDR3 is CASSIEGDRYEQYF. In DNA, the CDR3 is TGTGCCAGTAGTATTGAGGGAGACCGCTACGAGCAGTACTTC.

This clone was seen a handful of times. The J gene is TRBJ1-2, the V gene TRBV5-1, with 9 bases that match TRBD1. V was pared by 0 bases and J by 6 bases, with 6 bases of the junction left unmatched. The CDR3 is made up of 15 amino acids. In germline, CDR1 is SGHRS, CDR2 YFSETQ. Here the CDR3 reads CASSLAWTGENGYTF. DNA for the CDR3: TGCGCCAGCAGCTTGGCATGGACAGGGGAGAATGGCTACACCTTC. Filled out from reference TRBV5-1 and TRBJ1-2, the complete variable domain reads KAGVTQTPRYLIKTRGQQVTLSCSPISGHRSVSWYQQTPGQGLQFLFEYFSETQRNKGNFPGRFSGRQFSNSRSEMNVSTLELGDSALYLCASSLAWTGENGYTFGSGTRLTVV.